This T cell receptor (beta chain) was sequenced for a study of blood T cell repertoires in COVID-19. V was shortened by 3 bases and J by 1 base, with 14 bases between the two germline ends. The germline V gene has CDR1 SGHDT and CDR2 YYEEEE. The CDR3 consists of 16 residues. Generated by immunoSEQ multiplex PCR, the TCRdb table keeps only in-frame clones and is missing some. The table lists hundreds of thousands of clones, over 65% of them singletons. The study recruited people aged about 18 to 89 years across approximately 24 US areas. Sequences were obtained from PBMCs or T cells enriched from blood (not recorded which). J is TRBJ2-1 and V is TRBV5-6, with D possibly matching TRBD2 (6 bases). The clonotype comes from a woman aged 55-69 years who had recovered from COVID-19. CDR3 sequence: CASSSYGTSSYNEQFF. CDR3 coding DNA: TGTGCCAGCAGCTCCTACGGGACTTCGTCCTACAATGAGCAGTTCTTC.